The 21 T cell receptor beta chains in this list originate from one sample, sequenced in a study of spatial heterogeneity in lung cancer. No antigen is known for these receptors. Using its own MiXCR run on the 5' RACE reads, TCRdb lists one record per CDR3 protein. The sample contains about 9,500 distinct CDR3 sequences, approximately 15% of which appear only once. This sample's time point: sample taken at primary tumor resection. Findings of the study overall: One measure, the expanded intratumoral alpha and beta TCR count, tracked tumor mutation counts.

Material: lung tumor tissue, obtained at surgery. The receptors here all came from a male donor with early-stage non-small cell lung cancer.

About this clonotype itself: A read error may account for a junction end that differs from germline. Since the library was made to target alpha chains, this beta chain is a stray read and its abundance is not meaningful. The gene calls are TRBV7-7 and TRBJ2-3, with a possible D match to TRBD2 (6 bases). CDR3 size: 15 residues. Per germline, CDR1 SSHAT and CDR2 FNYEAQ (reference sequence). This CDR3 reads CASSLYGGITDTQYF. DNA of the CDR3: TGTGCTAGCAGCTTATACGGGGGTATCACAGATACGCAGTATTTT.

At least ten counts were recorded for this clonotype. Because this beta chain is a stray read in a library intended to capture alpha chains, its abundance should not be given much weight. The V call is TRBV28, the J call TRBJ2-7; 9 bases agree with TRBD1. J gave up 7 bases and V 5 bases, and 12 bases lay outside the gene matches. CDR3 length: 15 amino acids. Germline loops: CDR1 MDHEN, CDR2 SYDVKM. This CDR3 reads CASSLPGQGPREQYF. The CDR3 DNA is TGTGCCAGCAGTCTCCCGGGACAGGGCCCGCGGGAGCAGTACTTC.

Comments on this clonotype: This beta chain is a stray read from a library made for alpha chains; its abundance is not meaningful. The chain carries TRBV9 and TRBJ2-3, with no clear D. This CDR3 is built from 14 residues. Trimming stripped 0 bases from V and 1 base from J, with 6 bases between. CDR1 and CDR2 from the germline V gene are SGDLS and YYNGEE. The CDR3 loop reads CASSVEQGTDTQYF. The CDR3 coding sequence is TGTGCCAGCAGCGTAGAGCAAGGCACAGATACGCAGTATTTT.

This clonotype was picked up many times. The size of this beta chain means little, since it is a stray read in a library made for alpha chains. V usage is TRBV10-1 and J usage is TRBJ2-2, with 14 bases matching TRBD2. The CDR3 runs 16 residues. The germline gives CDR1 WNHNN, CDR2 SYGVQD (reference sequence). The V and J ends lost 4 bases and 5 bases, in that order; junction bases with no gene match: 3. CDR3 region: CASSAGLAGDTGELFF. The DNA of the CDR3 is TGCGCCAGCAGTGCGGGACTAGCGGGAGATACCGGGGAGCTGTTTTTT.

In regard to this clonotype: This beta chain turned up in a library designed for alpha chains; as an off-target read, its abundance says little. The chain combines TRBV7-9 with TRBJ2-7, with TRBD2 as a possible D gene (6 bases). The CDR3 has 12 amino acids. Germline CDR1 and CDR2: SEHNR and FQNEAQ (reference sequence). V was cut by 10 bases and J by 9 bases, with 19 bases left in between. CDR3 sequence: CATSTGYSGQYF. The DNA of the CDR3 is TGTGCCACCTCTACGGGCTATAGCGGGCAGTACTTC.

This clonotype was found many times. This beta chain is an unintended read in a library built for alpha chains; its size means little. The DNA for the CDR3 is TGTGCCAGCAGCCCCGGCCAGGCCTACAATGAGCAGTTCTTC. Protein sequence: CASSPGQAYNEQFF. This chain uses TRBV7-3 with TRBJ2-1; no definite D call. V was cut by 5 bases and J by 2 bases, with 10 bases left in between. Per germline, CDR1 SGHTA and CDR2 FQGTGA. This CDR3 has 14 amino acids.

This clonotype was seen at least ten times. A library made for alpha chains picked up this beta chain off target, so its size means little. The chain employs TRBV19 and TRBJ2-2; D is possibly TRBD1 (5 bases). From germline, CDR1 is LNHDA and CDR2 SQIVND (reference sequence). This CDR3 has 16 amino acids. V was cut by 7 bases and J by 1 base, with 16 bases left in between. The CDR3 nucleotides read TGTGCCAGTACCCAGCTCAGGGCAGGGAACACCGGGGAGCTGTTTTTT. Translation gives CASTQLRAGNTGELFF.

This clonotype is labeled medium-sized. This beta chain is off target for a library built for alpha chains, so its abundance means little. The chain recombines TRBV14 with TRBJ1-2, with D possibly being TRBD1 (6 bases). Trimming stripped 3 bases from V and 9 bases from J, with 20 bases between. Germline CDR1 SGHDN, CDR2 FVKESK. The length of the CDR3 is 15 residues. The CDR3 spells CASSQGTIGGESYTF. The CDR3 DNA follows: TGTGCCAGCAGCCAGGGAACAATAGGGGGAGAGAGCTACACCTTC.

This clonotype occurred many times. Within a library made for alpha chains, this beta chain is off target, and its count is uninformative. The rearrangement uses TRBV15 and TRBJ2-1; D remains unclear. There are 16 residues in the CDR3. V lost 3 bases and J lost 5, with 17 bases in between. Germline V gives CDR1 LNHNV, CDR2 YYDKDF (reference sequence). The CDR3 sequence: CATSSPPAKGHNEQFF. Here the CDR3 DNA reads TGTGCCACCAGCAGCCCGCCGGCCAAAGGGCACAATGAGCAGTTCTTC.

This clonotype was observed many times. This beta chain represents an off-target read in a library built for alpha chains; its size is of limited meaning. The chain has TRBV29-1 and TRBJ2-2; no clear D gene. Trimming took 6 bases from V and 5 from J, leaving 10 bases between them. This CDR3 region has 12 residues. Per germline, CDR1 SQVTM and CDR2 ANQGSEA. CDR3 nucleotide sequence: TGCAGCGTAAAAGGTGTGACCGGGGAGCTGTTTTTT. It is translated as CSVKGVTGELFF.

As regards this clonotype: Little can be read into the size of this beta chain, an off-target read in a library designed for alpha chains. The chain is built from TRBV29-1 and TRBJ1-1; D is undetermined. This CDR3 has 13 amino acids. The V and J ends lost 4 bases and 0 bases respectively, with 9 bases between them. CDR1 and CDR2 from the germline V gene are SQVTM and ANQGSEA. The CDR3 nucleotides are TGCAGCGTTGTGGGCAGGTTGAACACTGAAGCTTTCTTT. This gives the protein CSVVGRLNTEAFF.

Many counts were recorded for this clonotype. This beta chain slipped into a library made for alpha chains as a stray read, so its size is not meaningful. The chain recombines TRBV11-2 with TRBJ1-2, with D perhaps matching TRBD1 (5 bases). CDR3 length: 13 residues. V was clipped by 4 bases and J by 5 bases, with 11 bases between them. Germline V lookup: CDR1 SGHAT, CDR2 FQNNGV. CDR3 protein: CASSSTGPYGYTF. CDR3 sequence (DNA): TGTGCCAGCAGCTCAACAGGACCATATGGCTACACCTTC.

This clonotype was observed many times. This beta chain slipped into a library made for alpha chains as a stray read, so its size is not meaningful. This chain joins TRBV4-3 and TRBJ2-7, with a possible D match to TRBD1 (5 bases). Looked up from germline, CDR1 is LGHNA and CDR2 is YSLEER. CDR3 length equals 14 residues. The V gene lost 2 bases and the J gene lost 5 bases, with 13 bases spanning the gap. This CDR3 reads CASSQMGRVDEQYF. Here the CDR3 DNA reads TGCGCCAGCAGCCAAATGGGCAGGGTGGACGAGCAGTACTTC.

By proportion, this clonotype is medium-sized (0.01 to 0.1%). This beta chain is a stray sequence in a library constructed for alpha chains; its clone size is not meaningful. Here the CDR3 reads CASSYLGGIDEQYF. The CDR3 coding sequence is TGCGCCAGCAGCTACCTTGGCGGGATAGACGAGCAGTACTTC. The chain is built from TRBV5-1 and TRBJ2-7; TRBD2 might be the D (6 bases). Germline V gives CDR1 SGHRS, CDR2 YFSETQ. Deletions cut 3 bases from V and 5 bases from J, with 15 bases between. The CDR3 contains 14 residues.

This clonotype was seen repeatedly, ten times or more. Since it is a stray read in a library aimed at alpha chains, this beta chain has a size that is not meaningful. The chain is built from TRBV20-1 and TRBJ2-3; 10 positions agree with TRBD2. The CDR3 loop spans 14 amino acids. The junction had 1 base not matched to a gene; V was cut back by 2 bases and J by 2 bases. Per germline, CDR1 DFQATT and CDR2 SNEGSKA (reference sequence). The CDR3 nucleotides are TGCAGTGCTAGACTAGCGGGAGTCACAGATACGCAGTATTTT. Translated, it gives CSARLAGVTDTQYF.

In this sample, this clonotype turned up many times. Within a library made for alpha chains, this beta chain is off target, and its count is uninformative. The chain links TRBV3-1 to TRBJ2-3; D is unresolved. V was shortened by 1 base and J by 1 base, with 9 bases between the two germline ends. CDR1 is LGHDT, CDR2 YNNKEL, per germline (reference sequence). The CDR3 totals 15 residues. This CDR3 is CASSQAAIRTDTQYF. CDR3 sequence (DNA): TGTGCCAGCAGCCAAGCAGCGATTCGCACAGATACGCAGTATTTT.

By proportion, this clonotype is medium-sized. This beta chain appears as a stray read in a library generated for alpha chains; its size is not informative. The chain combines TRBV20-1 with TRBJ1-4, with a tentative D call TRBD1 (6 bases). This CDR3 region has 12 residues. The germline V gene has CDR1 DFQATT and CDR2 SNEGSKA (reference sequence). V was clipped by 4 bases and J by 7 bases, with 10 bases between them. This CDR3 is CSATGAREKLFF. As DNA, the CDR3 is TGCAGTGCTACAGGGGCGCGTGAAAAACTGTTTTTT.

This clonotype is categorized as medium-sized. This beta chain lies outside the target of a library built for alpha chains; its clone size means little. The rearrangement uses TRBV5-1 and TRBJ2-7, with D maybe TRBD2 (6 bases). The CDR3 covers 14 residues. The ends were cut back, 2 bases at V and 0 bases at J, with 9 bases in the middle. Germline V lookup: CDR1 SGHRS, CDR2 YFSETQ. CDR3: CASSLSGRSYEQYF. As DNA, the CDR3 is TGCGCCAGCAGCTTAAGCGGGCGCTCCTACGAGCAGTACTTC.

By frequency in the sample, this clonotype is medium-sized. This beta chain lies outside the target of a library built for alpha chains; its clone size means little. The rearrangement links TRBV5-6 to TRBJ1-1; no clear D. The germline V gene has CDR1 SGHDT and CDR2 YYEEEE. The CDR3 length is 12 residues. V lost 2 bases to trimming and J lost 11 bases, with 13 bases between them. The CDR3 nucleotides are TGTGCCAGCAGCTTAAATAACCGTGGGGCTTTCTTT. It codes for CASSLNNRGAFF.

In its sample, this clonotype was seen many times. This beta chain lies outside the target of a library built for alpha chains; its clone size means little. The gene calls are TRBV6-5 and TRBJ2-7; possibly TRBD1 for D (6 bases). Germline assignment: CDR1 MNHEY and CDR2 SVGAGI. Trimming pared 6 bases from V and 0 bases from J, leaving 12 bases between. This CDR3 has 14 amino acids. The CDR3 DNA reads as TGTGCCAGCAGATCCACAGGGAGCTCCTACGAGCAGTACTTC. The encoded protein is CASRSTGSSYEQYF.

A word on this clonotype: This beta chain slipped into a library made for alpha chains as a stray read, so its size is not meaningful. The CDR3 loop reads CASSFSSGRLGGELFF. Here the CDR3 DNA reads TGTGCCAGCAGCTTCTCTAGCGGGAGGTTGGGCGGGGAGCTGTTTTTT. The chain recombines TRBV7-2 with TRBJ2-2; 11 bases align to TRBD2. This CDR3 is built from 16 residues. Germline loops: CDR1 SGHTA, CDR2 FQGNSA. The ends lost 3 bases at V and 7 bases at J; junction bases unmatched: 7. Looking up the rest from reference TRBV7-2 and TRBJ2-2 gives the full variable domain: GAGVSQSPSNKVTEKGKDVELRCDPISGHTALYWYRQSLGQGLEFLIYFQGNSAPDKSGLPSDRFSAERTGGSVSTLTIQRTQQEDSAVYLCASSFSSGRLGGELFFGEGSRLTVL.